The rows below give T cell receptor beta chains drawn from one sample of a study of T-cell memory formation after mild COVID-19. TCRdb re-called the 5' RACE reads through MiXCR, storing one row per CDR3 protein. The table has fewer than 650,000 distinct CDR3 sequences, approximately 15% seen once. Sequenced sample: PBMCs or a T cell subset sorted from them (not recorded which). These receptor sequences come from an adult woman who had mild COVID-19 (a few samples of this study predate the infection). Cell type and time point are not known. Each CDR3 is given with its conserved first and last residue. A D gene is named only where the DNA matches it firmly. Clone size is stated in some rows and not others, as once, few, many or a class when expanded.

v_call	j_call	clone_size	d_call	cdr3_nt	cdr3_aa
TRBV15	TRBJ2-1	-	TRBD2	TGTGCCACCAGCAGACCCCCCCGTGCGGGGGAGGACTACAATGAGCAGTTCTTC	CATSRPPRAGEDYNEQFF
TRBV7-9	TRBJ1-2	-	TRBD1	TGTGCCAGCAGCTCTGACAGGGGGCTGGCTGGCTACACCTTC	CASSSDRGLAGYTF
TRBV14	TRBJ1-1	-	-	TGTGCCAGCAGCCACAGCAGGGACACTGAAGCTTTCTTT	CASSHSRDTEAFF
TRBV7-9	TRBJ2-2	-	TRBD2	TGTGCCAGCAGCTCCACTAGCGGGGGAAGCGGGGAGCTGTTTTTT	CASSSTSGGSGELFF
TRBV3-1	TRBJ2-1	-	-	TGTGCCAGCAGCCAAGGGGCTAGAGGGCAGTTCTTC	CASSQGARGQFF
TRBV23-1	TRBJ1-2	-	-	TGCGCCAGCAGTCAAAGAGAAAGGGTGAACTATGGCTACACCTTC	CASSQRERVNYGYTF
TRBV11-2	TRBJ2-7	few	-	TGTGCCAGCAGCTACGGACTGCAAGCGGCCTACGAGCAGTACTTC	CASSYGLQAAYEQYF
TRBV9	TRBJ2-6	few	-	TGTGCCAGCAGCGTAGGTGGAGGGGTAGTCTCTGGGGCCAACGTCCTGACTTTC	CASSVGGGVVSGANVLTF
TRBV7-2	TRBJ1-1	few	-	TGTGCCAGCAGCGCAAGCAAGGGGGGCCAAACTTGGAACACTGAAGCTTTCTTT	CASSASKGGQTWNTEAFF
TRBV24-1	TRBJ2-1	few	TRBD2	TGTGCCACCAGTGACCCCACCCCTAGCGGGAGGTACAATGAGCAGTTCTTC	CATSDPTPSGRYNEQFF
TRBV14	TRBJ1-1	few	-	TGTGCCAGCACTCAAACGCGAAACACTGAAGCTTTCTTT	CASTQTRNTEAFF
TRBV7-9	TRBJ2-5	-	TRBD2	TGTGCCAGCAGCCCCTTCGGGAGGGAAGAGACCCAGTACTTC	CASSPFGREETQYF
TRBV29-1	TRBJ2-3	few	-	TGCAGCTACCGGAAAGGGACCGGCACAGATACGCAGTATTTT	CSYRKGTGTDTQYF
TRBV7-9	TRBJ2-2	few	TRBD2	TGTGCCAGCAACTTGCGAGCGGGAGGTTGGGCCGGGGAGCTGTTTTTT	CASNLRAGGWAGELFF
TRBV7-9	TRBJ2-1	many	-	TGTGCCAGCAGCCTAGTGGCTGGCCTCAGGAACAATGAGCAGTTCTTC	CASSLVAGLRNNEQFF
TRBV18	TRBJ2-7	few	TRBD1	TGTGCCAGCTCACCTCCCAACGCGGGGACAGGGCTCTCCTACGAGCAGTACTTC	CASSPPNAGTGLSYEQYF
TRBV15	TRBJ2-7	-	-	TGTGCCACCAGCAGAGGGGACATCGGGGAGCAGTACTTC	CATSRGDIGEQYF
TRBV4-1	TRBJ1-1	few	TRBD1	TGCGCCAGCAGCTCTGACAGGGTTCCTGAAGCTTTCTTT	CASSSDRVPEAFF
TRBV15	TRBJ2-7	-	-	TGTGCCACCAGCAGAGATCGAGGGGACGAGCAGTACTTC	CATSRDRGDEQYF
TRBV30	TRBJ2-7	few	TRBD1	TGTGCCTGGGGACAGGGTACCTACGAGCAGTACTTC	CAWGQGTYEQYF
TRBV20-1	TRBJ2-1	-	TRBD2	TGCAGTGTTCGGAAGCGGGGGGGCCTCAGTGAGCAGTTCTTC	CSVRKRGGLSEQFF
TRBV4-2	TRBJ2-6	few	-	TGTGCCAGCAGCCAAGACTTTACAGCCTCTGGGGCCAACGTCCTGACTTTC	CASSQDFTASGANVLTF
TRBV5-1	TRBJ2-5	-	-	TGCGCCAGCAATAGAGGGGGGGAACAAGAGACCCAGTACTTC	CASNRGGEQETQYF
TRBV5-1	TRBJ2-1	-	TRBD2	TGCGCCAGCAGCTTGACTTTCTCTAGCGGGGCCTTCTACAATGAGCAGTTCTTC	CASSLTFSSGAFYNEQFF
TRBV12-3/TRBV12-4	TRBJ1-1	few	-	TGTGCCAGCACCGATGGGGGGGGCGCGTACACTGAAGCTTTCTTT	CASTDGGGAYTEAFF
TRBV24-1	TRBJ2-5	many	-	TGTGCCACCAGTGATCCGAGAGGGGAAGAGACCCAGTACTTC	CATSDPRGEETQYF
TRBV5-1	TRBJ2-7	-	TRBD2	TGCGCCAGCAGCGGTAGCGGGGGGACCCTCTACGAGCAGTACTTC	CASSGSGGTLYEQYF
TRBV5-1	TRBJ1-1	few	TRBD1	TGCGCCAGCAGCTACAGGGGTGGGGTTAACACTGAAGCTTTCTTT	CASSYRGGVNTEAFF
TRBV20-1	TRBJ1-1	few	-	TGCAGTGCTAGGGCAGGGAGCACTGAAGCTTTCTTT	CSARAGSTEAFF
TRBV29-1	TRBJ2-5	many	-	TGCAGCGTTGAGGCCCATCCTGGGGAGAGCCAGTACTTC	CSVEAHPGESQYF
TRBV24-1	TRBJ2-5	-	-	TGTGCCACCGGTATGGCGTTCGAGACCCAGTACTTC	CATGMAFETQYF